The rows below give T cell receptor beta chains drawn from one sample of a study of cytotoxic CD8 clonotypes in ibrutinib-treated CLL. Measured with immunoSEQ multiplex PCR; TCRdb has only the in-frame clones, and not every one. This table has tens of thousands of clones, 65% to 75% appearing once. Here the sequenced sample was PBMCs, taken at disease progression, from a patient treated with ibrutinib. The receptor source for this set is a human donor with chronic lymphocytic leukemia. The CDR3 runs from the conserved cysteine through the conserved F or W. Fields, in order: V gene, clone size, J gene, D gene, CDR3 DNA, CDR3 protein. The D gene is left open where the match is weak. The listing skips clone size in some rows; elsewhere it reads once, few, many or a size class.

TRBV13,-,TRBJ2-1,TRBD1,TGTGCCAGCAGCCCCCCGACAGGGGGCGGGCCAGTGAATGAGCAGTTCTTC,CASSPPTGGGPVNEQFF
TRBV6-1,few,TRBJ2-7,TRBD2,TGTGCCAGCAGTGTCACCGGGACTAGCGGTCGAGGGTACTTC,CASSVTGTSGRGYF
TRBV7-2,-,TRBJ2-5,-,TGTGCCAGCAGCTTAATCGGGCAAGAGACCCAGTACTTC,CASSLIGQETQYF
TRBV29-1,-,TRBJ1-4,TRBD1,TGCAGCGTTGACCCAAGGACAGGGGAAGTGTTTTTT,CSVDPRTGEVFF
TRBV10-1,-,TRBJ2-3,TRBD2,TGCGCCAGCAGCCCCGGGTTGGTAGCGGGGGCAGTTGATACGCAGTATTTT,CASSPGLVAGAVDTQYF
TRBV6-4,-,TRBJ2-4,TRBD1,TGTGCCAGCAGTGACAGGACAGGAAACATTCAGTACTTC,CASSDRTGNIQYF
TRBV11-3,-,TRBJ2-3,-,TGTGCCAGCAGCCCCCCAAGGGGGGGGGCTGGCACAGATACGCAGTATTTT,CASSPPRGGAGTDTQYF
TRBV7-2,-,TRBJ1-2,TRBD1,TGTGCCAGCAGCTTAACCGGGACAGACTTTTATGGCTACACCTTC,CASSLTGTDFYGYTF
TRBV2,-,TRBJ2-3,-,TGTGCCAGCAGTGTACCAGGGACAGATACGCAGTATTTT,CASSVPGTDTQYF
TRBV7-2,-,TRBJ2-3,-,TGTGCCAGCAGCTTCCTAGGTCTGGCTAGCACAGATACGCAGTATTTT,CASSFLGLASTDTQYF
TRBV19,-,TRBJ2-5,TRBD2,TGTGCCAGTAATCGCGGGGGGGACCGACAAGAGACCCAGTACTTC,CASNRGGDRQETQYF
TRBV4-2,many,TRBJ1-2,-,TGTGCCAGCAGCCAAGCTGAGGGGGGCTATGGCTACACCTTC,CASSQAEGGYGYTF
TRBV2,-,TRBJ2-1,TRBD2,TGTGCCACTACGGGACTAGCGGGGTACAATGAGCAGTTCTTC,CATTGLAGYNEQFF
TRBV7-2,-,TRBJ2-3,-,TGTGCCAGCAGCTTAGTTCTACCAGATACGCAGTATTTT,CASSLVLPDTQYF
TRBV19,medium-sized,TRBJ1-6,-,TGTGCCAGTAGTATCACCGGGACCTCTAATTCACCCCTCCACTTT,CASSITGTSNSPLHF
TRBV10-2,-,TRBJ2-3,-,TGCGCCAGCAGCGTGAGGGGCACAGATACGCAGTATTTT,CASSVRGTDTQYF
TRBV27,-,TRBJ1-6,-,TGTGCCAGCAGCCCCCGGGCGAGTAATTCACCCCTCCACTTT,CASSPRASNSPLHF
TRBV7-8,few,TRBJ1-4,TRBD1,TGTGCCAGCAGCTTAGGTCTCAAGGGACAGGGGGCGCTTCCTAATGAAAAACTGTTTTTT,CASSLGLKGQGALPNEKLFF
TRBV4-1,once,TRBJ2-1,TRBD2,TGCGCCAGCAGCCTGTCCCCTAGCGGGGCCAATGAGCAGTTCTTC,CASSLSPSGANEQFF
TRBV10-2,-,TRBJ2-3,TRBD2,TGCGCCAGCAGTGAGTTAGCGGGGGTGGGAGATACGCAGTATTTT,CASSELAGVGDTQYF
TRBV6-1,-,TRBJ2-2,-,TGTGCCAGCAGTGAGACTACTCTTTGGGGCGGGGAGCTGTTTTTT,CASSETTLWGGELFF
TRBV18,-,TRBJ2-7,-,TGTGCCAGCTCACCGGCGACGGGGAGGAATCTCTACGAGCAGTACTTC,CASSPATGRNLYEQYF
TRBV6-1,-,TRBJ2-7,-,TGTGCCAGCAGAAGGGAGCCGGCGGCCTACGAGCAGTACTTC,CASRREPAAYEQYF
TRBV5-1,-,TRBJ2-5,-,TGCGCCAGCAGCTTGGGAGTATATAGCGGAAAAGAGACCCAGTACTTC,CASSLGVYSGKETQYF
TRBV11-1,-,TRBJ2-7,TRBD1,TGTGCCAGCAGCTTAGCTTTTCGGGCCCAGGGGGTGACCTACGAGCAGTACTTC,CASSLAFRAQGVTYEQYF
TRBV27,-,TRBJ2-1,-,TGTGCCAGTGGCGGGACTTACAATGAGCAGTTCTTC,CASGGTYNEQFF
TRBV11-2,-,TRBJ2-1,-,TGTGCCAGCAGCATATCACAGGGTTGGAATGAGCAGTTCTTC,CASSISQGWNEQFF
TRBV5-1,-,TRBJ1-1,-,TGCGCCAGCAGCTTGGTCGGGGCCGCTGGGAACACTGAAGCTTTCTTT,CASSLVGAAGNTEAFF
TRBV2,-,TRBJ1-5,TRBD1,TGTGCCAGCAGTTCCGGGACAGGAGGTCAGCCCCAGCATTTT,CASSSGTGGQPQHF
TRBV6-1,-,TRBJ1-2,-,TGTGCCAGCAGAGCAGGGTGGAACTATGGCTACACCTTC,CASRAGWNYGYTF
TRBV6-1,-,TRBJ1-3,-,TGTGCCAGCAGAAGGGGCGCCGCTGGAAACACCATATATTTT,CASRRGAAGNTIYF
TRBV7-9,-,TRBJ1-1,-,TGTGCCAGCAGCCCACGGACTGAAGCTTTCTTT,CASSPRTEAFF
TRBV11-2,-,TRBJ2-7,TRBD1,TGTGCCAGCAGCGTACGGACAGGGGGCTACGAGCAGTACTTC,CASSVRTGGYEQYF
TRBV5-1,-,TRBJ2-5,TRBD1,TGCGCCAGCAGCTTGGGACAGGGGAGACAAGAGACCCAGTACTTC,CASSLGQGRQETQYF
TRBV4-2,-,TRBJ2-1,-,TGTGCCAGCAGCCAGTCGACAGCGAGCTCCTACAATGAGCAGTTCTTC,CASSQSTASSYNEQFF
TRBV6-6,once,TRBJ1-1,TRBD1,TGTGCCAGCAGTTCCCCGGGACAGCTTGAAGCTTTCTTT,CASSSPGQLEAFF
TRBV6-6,-,TRBJ1-2,-,TGTGCCAGCCTTGGGACTAACTATGGCTACACCTTC,CASLGTNYGYTF
TRBV19,-,TRBJ2-5,TRBD2,TGTGCCAGTAGCGGGACTAGCGGGGGGGCCTGGGAGACCCAGTACTTC,CASSGTSGGAWETQYF
TRBV6-5,-,TRBJ1-1,-,TGTGCCAGCAGTTACTCTCGGACTCGGAACACTGAAGCTTTCTTT,CASSYSRTRNTEAFF
TRBV5-8,few,TRBJ2-3,-,TGTGCCAGCAGCCTCGACGGGTTCTCAGATACGCAGTATTTT,CASSLDGFSDTQYF
TRBV6-5,-,TRBJ2-7,TRBD1,TGTGCCAGCAACTTCGACAGGGACTACGAGCAGTACTTC,CASNFDRDYEQYF
TRBV7-8,once,TRBJ1-1,-,TGTGCCAGCAGCTGGGAGGCGAGGGGAGGCACTGAAGCTTTCTTT,CASSWEARGGTEAFF
TRBV10-3,-,TRBJ1-1,TRBD1,TGTGCCATCAACCGGGACAGGGTTGATGGTACTGAAGCTTTCTTT,CAINRDRVDGTEAFF
TRBV7-9,-,TRBJ2-1,TRBD2,TGTGCCAGCAGCCTGCGGACTAGCGGGGGGGCTGTCTACAATGAGCAGTTCTTC,CASSLRTSGGAVYNEQFF